A single sample is the source of the 23 T cell receptor beta chains below, sequenced in a study of blood T cell repertoires in COVID-19. TCRdb's table, derived via immunoSEQ multiplex PCR, lists solely in-frame clones and lacks some. The sample lists 150,000 to 160,000 clones; 80% were seen once. The material sequenced was peripheral blood. These receptor sequences come from a man aged 55 to 69 with acute or convalescent COVID-19.

In this sample, this clone turned up a few times. This chain connects TRBV5-4 to TRBJ1-4, with 9 bases identical to TRBD1. CDR3 length: 15 amino acids. CDR1 SGHNT and CDR2 YYREEE come from the germline V gene (reference sequence). V was clipped by 3 bases and J by 4 bases; unmatched bases: 4. CDR3 in DNA: TGTGCCAGCAGCTGGAAGGACAGGGGTAATGAAAAACTGTTTTTT. This translates into CASSWKDRGNEKLFF.

The chain carries TRBV7-3 and TRBJ2-5, with D tentatively TRBD2 (5 bases). Trimming removed 1 base at V and 5 bases at J, with 11 bases between. This CDR3 contains 14 residues. Germline CDR1 SGHTA, CDR2 FQGTGA. The CDR3 DNA reads as TGTGCCAGCAGCTTAATGGCTAGCACGGAGACCCAGTACTTC. This sequence encodes CASSLMASTETQYF.

The chain links TRBV11-2 to TRBJ2-1; 7 bases are a match to TRBD1. V dropped 6 bases and J dropped 10; count of bases not matched to a gene: 18. The CDR3 is 16 amino acids. Germline-derived CDR1 and CDR2 are SGHAT and FQNNGV. Written as DNA, the CDR3 is TGTGCCAGCAGTTACTCCCCCGAGGCGGGCAGGGGGGAGCAGTTCTTC. Translating it yields CASSYSPEAGRGEQFF.

This rearrangement joins TRBV9 to TRBJ2-3; 7 nucleotides agree with TRBD2. The V gene's germline CDR1 is SGDLS and CDR2 YYNGEE. The CDR3 contains 15 residues. V lost 4 bases, J lost 4 bases, and 9 bases stayed unmatched. CDR3 amino acids: CASSQRGAGPDTQYF. CDR3 nucleotides: TGTGCCAGCAGCCAGAGAGGAGCGGGGCCAGATACGCAGTATTTT.

The CDR3 bases are TGCGCCAGCGCAACGCTAGCGGGAGGGAATGAGCAGTTCTTC. As protein: CASATLAGGNEQFF. V gene TRBV5-1 combines with J gene TRBJ2-1; 12 bases map to TRBD2. The CDR3 is 14 amino acids. The ends lost 7 bases at V and 7 bases at J; junction bases unmatched: 6. Per the germline V gene, CDR1 is SGHRS and CDR2 is YFSETQ. Full variable domain (outside the CDR3, taken from reference TRBV5-1 and TRBJ2-1): KAGVTQTPRYLIKTRGQQVTLSCSPISGHRSVSWYQQTPGQGLQFLFEYFSETQRNKGNFPGRFSGRQFSNSRSEMNVSTLELGDSALYLCASATLAGGNEQFFGPGTRLTVL.

The CDR3, as DNA: TGTGCCAGCAGTGAACTAGCGGGGGGGCCGACAGATACGCAGTATTTT. Its protein product is CASSELAGGPTDTQYF. The chain has TRBV6-4 and TRBJ2-3, with TRBD2 matching over 13 bases. Germline trimming cut 3 bases from V and 3 bases from J; bases unmatched to any gene: 3. This CDR3 has 16 amino acids. Germline-derived CDR1 and CDR2 are MRHNA and SNTAGT.

This chain links TRBV11-2 with TRBJ1-3, with 8 positions matching TRBD1. The CDR3 runs to 16 residues. J gave up 4 bases and V 4 bases, and 9 bases lay outside the gene matches. CDR1 is SGHAT, CDR2 FQNNGV, per germline. The DNA of the CDR3 is TGTGCCAGCAGCTCCCTCCGGACAGGGTCCGGAAACACCATATATTTT. It encodes CASSSLRTGSGNTIYF.

This sequence joins TRBV5-1 and TRBJ2-5; D may be TRBD1 (6 bases). V was clipped by 6 bases and J by 2 bases, with 20 bases between them. The length of the CDR3 is 16 residues. Germline CDR1 is SGHRS and CDR2 is YFSETQ. The DNA for the CDR3 is TGCGCCAGCAATGGGTTCCCGGGACAAATACAAGAGACCCAGTACTTC. Protein sequence: CASNGFPGQIQETQYF.

The chain is built from TRBV5-1 and TRBJ2-3; possibly TRBD2 for D (7 bases). Trimming stripped 0 bases from V and 5 bases from J, with 13 bases between. The CDR3 runs 15 residues. The germline V gene encodes CDR1 SGHRS and CDR2 YFSETQ. The CDR3 region is CASSLVAGALDTQYF. CDR3 DNA: TGCGCCAGCAGCTTGGTCGCGGGGGCGTTAGATACGCAGTATTTT.

V gene TRBV7-9 combines with J gene TRBJ2-2; D may be TRBD2 (5 bases). V was clipped by 0 bases and J by 5 bases, with 10 bases between them. Germline V CDR1 and CDR2: SEHNR, FQNEAQ (reference sequence). CDR3 length equals 15 residues. Here the CDR3 reads CASSLAPLATGELFF. Written as DNA, the CDR3 is TGTGCCAGCAGCTTAGCGCCCCTAGCAACCGGGGAGCTGTTTTTT.

V is TRBV6-6 and J is TRBJ2-7; D might be TRBD2 (5 bases). The germline CDR1 and CDR2 sequences are MNHNY and SVGAGI (reference sequence). This CDR3 region has 14 residues. Trimming took 6 bases from V and 0 from J, leaving 12 bases between them. The CDR3 loop is CASRTQRSSYEQYF. The CDR3 coding sequence is TGTGCCAGCAGAACACAGCGGAGCTCCTACGAGCAGTACTTC.

The chain uses TRBV7-2 and TRBJ2-4; D might be TRBD1 (5 bases). Germline CDR1 and CDR2: SGHTA and FQGNSA. Trimming took 10 bases from V and 2 from J, leaving 12 bases between them. The CDR3 totals 13 residues. As DNA, the CDR3 is TGTGCCACCGCCGTGGGGCCCAAAAACATTCAGTACTTC. Its protein product is CATAVGPKNIQYF.

V usage is TRBV21-1 and J usage is TRBJ2-2; the table's D call, TRBD1, was not checked against the DNA. TRBV21-1 is a known pseudogene. CDR3 size: 21 residues. In DNA form, the CDR3 reads TGTGCCAGCAGCAAAGGGGCTGAATGTCCAGGGGGCCGGGTGGACACCGGGGAGCTGTTTTTT. Its protein is CASSKGAECPGGRVDTGELFF.

This clone was observed a single time. This chain uses TRBV5-1 with TRBJ2-4; TRBD1 matches 9 bases. Looked up from germline, CDR1 is SGHRS and CDR2 is YFSETQ. J was trimmed by 2 bases and V by 4 bases; bases with no gene match: 7. This CDR3 has 16 residues. DNA for the CDR3: TGCGCCAGCAGCGACACAGGGGGCTCGACCAAAAACATTCAGTACTTC. Translating it yields CASSDTGGSTKNIQYF.

V gene TRBV6-5 combines with J gene TRBJ1-2; TRBD1 aligns across 10 bases. V was clipped by 7 bases and J by 4 bases; unmatched bases: 6. The germline gives CDR1 MNHEY, CDR2 SVGAGI. CDR3 length: 14 residues. The DNA for the CDR3 is TGTGCCAGCACTAAGGGACAGGGGACCTATGGCTACACCTTC. Protein sequence: CASTKGQGTYGYTF.

J is TRBJ2-7 and V is TRBV6-2 or TRBV6-3; tentatively, D is TRBD2 (6 bases). Germline V lookup: CDR1 MNHEY, CDR2 SVGEGT. The CDR3 consists of 15 residues. Trimming left V 2 bases short and J 0 bases short, with 11 bases between. The CDR3 coding sequence is TGTGCCAGCAGTTACGAGTCGCGGGGCTCCTACGAGCAGTACTTC. Residues: CASSYESRGSYEQYF.

This chain joins TRBV7-9 and TRBJ2-7; D is perhaps TRBD1 (5 bases). Germline V gene data show CDR1 as SEHNR and CDR2 as FQNEAQ (reference sequence). The CDR3 spans 12 residues. V lost 5 bases, J lost 6 bases, and 11 bases lay in between. CDR3 bases: TGTGCCAGCAGCCCTACAGGTTTCGAGCAGTACTTC. Translation gives CASSPTGFEQYF.

CDR3 amino acids: CASSRFRGRDTEAFF. The CDR3 bases are TGTGCCAGCAGCAGATTCAGGGGTCGGGACACTGAAGCTTTCTTT. The chain combines TRBV5-4 with TRBJ1-1; the D gene is possibly TRBD1 (6 bases). Germline CDR1 SGHNT, CDR2 YYREEE (reference sequence). The V and J ends lost 4 bases and 3 bases respectively, with 16 bases between them. The CDR3 has 15 residues.

This clone was seen once. This chain joins TRBV24-1 and TRBJ1-1, with D maybe TRBD1 (5 bases). V gave up 1 base and J gave up 11 bases, with 10 bases separating them. The germline gives CDR1 KGHDR, CDR2 SFDVKD. CDR3 size: 12 residues. CDR3 residues: CATSDLGRQAFF. CDR3 coding DNA: TGTGCCACCAGTGATTTAGGCAGACAGGCTTTCTTT.

The V gene is TRBV9, the J gene TRBJ2-7; 7 bases align to TRBD2. V dropped 3 bases and J dropped 4; count of bases not matched to a gene: 13. CDR1 is SGDLS and CDR2 is YYNGEE in the germline V gene. The CDR3 consists of 16 residues. CDR3 amino acids: CASSATGGALLYEQYF. As DNA, the CDR3 is TGTGCCAGCAGCGCGACGGGGGGAGCCCTTCTTTACGAGCAGTACTTC. The complete variable domain, with remaining parts taken from reference TRBV9 and TRBJ2-7, reads DSGVTQTPKHLITATGQRVTLRCSPRSGDLSVYWYQQSLDQGLQFLIQYYNGEERAKGNILERFSAQQFPDLHSELNLSSLELGDSALYFCASSATGGALLYEQYFGPGTRLTVT.

V gene TRBV18 combines with J gene TRBJ2-5, with 10 positions matching TRBD1. Germline V lookup: CDR1 KGHSH, CDR2 LQKENI. V gave up 3 bases and J gave up 5 bases; unmatched junction bases: 6. The CDR3 is 15 amino acids. DNA for the CDR3: TGTGCCAGCTCACCCGCGGGACAGGGGCGGGAGACCCAGTACTTC. This sequence encodes CASSPAGQGRETQYF.

On this clone: The sample carries other DNA sequences with the same CDR3. This chain links TRBV10-2 with TRBJ1-1, with D maybe TRBD1 (6 bases). The V gene lost 6 bases and the J gene lost 4 bases, with 9 bases spanning the gap. The CDR3 loop spans 12 amino acids. Germline-derived CDR1 and CDR2 are WSHSY and SAAADI. CDR3 loop: CASRDSSTEAFF. CDR3 bases: TGCGCCAGCAGGGACAGCAGCACTGAAGCTTTCTTT.

The gene calls are TRBV11-2 and TRBJ1-1; D gene ambiguous. Germline V CDR1 and CDR2: SGHAT, FQNNGV. The CDR3 loop spans 13 amino acids. Trimming left V 7 bases short and J 11 bases short, with 20 bases between. This CDR3 is CASNPVGSLRAFF. The CDR3 nucleotides read TGTGCCAGCAACCCGGTGGGGAGTCTTAGGGCTTTCTTT. The variable domain in full, with the rest retrieved from reference TRBV11-2 and TRBJ1-1, is EAGVAQSPRYKIIEKRQSVAFWCNPISGHATLYWYQQILGQGPKLLIQFQNNGVVDDSQLPKDRFSAERLKGVDSTLKIQPAKLEDSAVYLCASNPVGSLRAFFGQGTRLTVV.